This T cell receptor beta chain emerged from a study of shared clonotypes between healthy human individuals. The overall study: Each donor's CD4 naive and CD4 memory cells filled three plates apiece, CD8 naive two, and CD8 memory one. General study points: Of the naive CD4 clonotypes, around 4.9% were shared across a few donors. Rarefaction showed that sequencing of sorted subsets was incomplete (despite large depth).

Some clones are missing from TCRdb's copy, which holds only in-frame ones; the method was immunoSEQ multiplex PCR. Among under 750,000 clones listed, roughly two thirds were seen once. Between the trimmed V and J ends, which lost 8 bases and 8 bases, there was a span of 18 bases. Germline assignment: CDR1 MDHEN and CDR2 SYDVKM. CDR3 length: 14 residues. The donors were all Caucasian adults (living in Nashville, Tennessee). As for this clone: Antigen specificity is unknown.

Sequenced input: memory CD4+ T cells sorted from blood. Specified subset: CD45RA-negative fraction. The chain links TRBV28 to TRBJ1-4; D might be TRBD1 (5 bases). The sequence was collected from a young woman in good health. The CDR3 loop is CASLDRDRGEKLFF. In DNA, the CDR3 is TGTGCCAGCTTAGACCGGGACCGAGGCGAAAAACTGTTTTTT.